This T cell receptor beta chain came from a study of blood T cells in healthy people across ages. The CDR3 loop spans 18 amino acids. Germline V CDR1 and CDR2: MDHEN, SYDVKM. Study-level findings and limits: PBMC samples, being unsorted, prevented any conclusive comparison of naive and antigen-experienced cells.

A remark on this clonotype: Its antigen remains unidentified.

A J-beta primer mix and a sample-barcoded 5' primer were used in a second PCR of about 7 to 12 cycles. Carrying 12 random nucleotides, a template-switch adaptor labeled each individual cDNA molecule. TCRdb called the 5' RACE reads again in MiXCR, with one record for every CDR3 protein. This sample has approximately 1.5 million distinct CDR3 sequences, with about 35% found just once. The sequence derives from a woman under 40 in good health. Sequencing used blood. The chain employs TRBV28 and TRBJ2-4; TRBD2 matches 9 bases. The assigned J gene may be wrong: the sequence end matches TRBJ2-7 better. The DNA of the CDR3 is TGTGCCAGTTTCGAGGGGGTAGCGGGAGATATAGGGCTGGACGAGCAGTACTTC. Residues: CASFEGVAGDIGLDEQYF.